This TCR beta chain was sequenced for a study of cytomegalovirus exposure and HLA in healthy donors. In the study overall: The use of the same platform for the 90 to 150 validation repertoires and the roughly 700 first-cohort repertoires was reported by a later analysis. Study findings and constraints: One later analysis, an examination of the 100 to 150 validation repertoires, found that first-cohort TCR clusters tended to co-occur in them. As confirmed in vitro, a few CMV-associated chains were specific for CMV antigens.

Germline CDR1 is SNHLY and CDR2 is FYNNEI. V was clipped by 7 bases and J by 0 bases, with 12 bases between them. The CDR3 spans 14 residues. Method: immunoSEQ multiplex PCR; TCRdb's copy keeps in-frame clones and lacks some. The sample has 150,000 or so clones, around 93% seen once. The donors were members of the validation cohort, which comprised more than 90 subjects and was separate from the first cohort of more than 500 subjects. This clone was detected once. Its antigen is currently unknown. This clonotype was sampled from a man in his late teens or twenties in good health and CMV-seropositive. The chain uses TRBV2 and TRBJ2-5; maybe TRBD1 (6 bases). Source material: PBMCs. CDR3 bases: TGTGCCAGCACCGGACAGAACCACCAAGAGACCCAGTACTTC. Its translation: CASTGQNHQETQYF.